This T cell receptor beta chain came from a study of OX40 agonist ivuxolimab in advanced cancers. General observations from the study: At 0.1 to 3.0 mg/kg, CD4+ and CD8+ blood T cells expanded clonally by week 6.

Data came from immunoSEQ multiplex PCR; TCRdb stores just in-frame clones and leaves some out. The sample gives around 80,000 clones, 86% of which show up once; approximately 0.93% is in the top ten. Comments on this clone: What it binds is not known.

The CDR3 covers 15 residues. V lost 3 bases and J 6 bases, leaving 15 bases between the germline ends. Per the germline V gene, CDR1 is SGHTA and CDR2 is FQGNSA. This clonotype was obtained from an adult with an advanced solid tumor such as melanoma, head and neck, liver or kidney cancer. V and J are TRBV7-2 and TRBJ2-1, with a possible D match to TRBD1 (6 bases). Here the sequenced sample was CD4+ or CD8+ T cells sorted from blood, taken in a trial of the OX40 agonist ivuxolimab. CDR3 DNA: TGTGCCAGCAGCTTCGGGCAGGGGATTGGCAATGAGCAGTTCTTC. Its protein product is CASSFGQGIGNEQFF.